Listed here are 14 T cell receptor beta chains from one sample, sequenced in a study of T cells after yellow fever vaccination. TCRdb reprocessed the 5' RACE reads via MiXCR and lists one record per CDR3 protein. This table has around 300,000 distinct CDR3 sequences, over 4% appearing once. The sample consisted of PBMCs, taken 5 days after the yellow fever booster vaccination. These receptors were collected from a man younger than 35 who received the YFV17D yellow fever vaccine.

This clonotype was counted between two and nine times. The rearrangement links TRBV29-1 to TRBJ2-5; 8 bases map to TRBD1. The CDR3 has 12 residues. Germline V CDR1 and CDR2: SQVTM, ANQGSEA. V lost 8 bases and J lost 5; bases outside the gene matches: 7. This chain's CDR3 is CSTSTGVETQYF. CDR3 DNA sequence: TGCAGCACCTCGACAGGGGTGGAGACCCAGTACTTC.

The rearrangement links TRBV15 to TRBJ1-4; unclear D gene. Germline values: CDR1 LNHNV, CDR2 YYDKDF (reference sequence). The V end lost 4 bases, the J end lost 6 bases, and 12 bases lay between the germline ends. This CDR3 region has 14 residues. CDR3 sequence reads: CATSMGGEDEKLFF. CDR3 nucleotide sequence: TGTGCCACCAGCATGGGCGGCGAGGATGAAAAACTGTTTTTT. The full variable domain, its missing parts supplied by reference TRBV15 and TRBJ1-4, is DAMVIQNPRYQVTQFGKPVTLSCSQTLNHNVMYWYQQKSSQAPKLLFHYYDKDFNNEADTPDNFQSRRPNTSFCFLDIRSPGLGDTAMYLCATSMGGEDEKLFFGSGTQLSVL.

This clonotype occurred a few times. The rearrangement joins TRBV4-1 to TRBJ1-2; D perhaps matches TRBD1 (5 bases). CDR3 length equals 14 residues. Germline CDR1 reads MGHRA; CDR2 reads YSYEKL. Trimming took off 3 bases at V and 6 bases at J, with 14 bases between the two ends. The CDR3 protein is CASSQARVGHGYTF. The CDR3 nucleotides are TGCGCCAGCAGCCAGGCCAGGGTTGGTCATGGCTACACCTTC.

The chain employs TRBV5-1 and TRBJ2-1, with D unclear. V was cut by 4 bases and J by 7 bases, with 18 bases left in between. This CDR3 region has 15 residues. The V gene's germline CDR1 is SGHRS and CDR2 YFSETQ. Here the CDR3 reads CASSVAVAYANEQFF. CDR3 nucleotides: TGCGCCAGCAGCGTAGCCGTCGCCTATGCTAATGAGCAGTTCTTC.

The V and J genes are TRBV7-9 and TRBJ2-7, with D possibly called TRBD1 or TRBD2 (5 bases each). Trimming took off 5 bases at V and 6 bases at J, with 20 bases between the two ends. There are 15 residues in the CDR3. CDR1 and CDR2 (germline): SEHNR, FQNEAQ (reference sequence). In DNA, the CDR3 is TGTGCCAGCAGCGTTCCCCACCGGGACCGCCGCGAGCAGTACTTC. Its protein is CASSVPHRDRREQYF.

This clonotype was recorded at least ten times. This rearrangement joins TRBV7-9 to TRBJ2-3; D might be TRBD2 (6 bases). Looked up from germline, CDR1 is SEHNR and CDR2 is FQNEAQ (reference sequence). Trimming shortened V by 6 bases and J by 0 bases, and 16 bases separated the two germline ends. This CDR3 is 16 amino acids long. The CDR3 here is CASSSGLRLSTDTQYF. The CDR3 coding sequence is TGTGCCAGCAGTTCAGGACTACGCTTGAGCACAGATACGCAGTATTTT.

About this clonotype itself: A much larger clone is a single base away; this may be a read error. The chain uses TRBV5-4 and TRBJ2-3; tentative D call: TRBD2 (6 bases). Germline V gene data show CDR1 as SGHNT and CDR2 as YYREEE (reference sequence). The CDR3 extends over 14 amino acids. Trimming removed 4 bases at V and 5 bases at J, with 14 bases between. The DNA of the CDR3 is TGTGCCAGCAGCCAAACCAACGGGGGAGATACGCAGTATTTT. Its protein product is CASSQTNGGDTQYF.

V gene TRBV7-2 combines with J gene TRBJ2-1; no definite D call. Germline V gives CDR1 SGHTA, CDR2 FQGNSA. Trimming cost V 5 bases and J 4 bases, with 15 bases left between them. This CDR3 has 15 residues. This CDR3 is CASSHLFDKYNEQFF. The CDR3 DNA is TGTGCCAGCAGCCACCTATTCGACAAGTACAATGAGCAGTTCTTC. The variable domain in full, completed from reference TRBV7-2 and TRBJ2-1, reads GAGVSQSPSNKVTEKGKDVELRCDPISGHTALYWYRQSLGQGLEFLIYFQGNSAPDKSGLPSDRFSAERTGGSVSTLTIQRTQQEDSAVYLCASSHLFDKYNEQFFGPGTRLTVL.

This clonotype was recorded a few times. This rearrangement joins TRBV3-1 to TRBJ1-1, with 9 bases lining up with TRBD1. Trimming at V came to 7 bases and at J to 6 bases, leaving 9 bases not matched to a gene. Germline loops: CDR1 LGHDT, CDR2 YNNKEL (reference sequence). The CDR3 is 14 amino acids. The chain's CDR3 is CASISPGTGSEAFF. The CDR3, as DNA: TGTGCCAGCATCTCACCCGGGACAGGGTCTGAAGCTTTCTTT.

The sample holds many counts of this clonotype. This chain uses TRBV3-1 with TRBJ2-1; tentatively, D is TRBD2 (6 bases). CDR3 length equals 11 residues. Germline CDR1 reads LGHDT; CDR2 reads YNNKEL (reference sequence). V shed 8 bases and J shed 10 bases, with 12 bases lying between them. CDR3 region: CASSGSGEQFF. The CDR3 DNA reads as TGTGCCAGCTCGGGAAGCGGGGAGCAGTTCTTC.

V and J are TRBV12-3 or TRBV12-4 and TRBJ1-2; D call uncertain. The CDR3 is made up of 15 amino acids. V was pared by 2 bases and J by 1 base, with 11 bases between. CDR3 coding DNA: TGTGCCAGCAGTTTAAGTGTGACGTATAACTATGGCTACACCTTC. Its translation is CASSLSVTYNYGYTF.

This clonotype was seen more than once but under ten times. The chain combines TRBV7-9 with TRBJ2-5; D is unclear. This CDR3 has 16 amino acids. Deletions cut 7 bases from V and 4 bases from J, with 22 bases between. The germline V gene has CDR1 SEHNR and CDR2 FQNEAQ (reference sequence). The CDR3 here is CASTKTVVWGRETQYF. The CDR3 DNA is TGTGCCAGCACCAAAACCGTGGTATGGGGAAGAGAGACCCAGTACTTC.

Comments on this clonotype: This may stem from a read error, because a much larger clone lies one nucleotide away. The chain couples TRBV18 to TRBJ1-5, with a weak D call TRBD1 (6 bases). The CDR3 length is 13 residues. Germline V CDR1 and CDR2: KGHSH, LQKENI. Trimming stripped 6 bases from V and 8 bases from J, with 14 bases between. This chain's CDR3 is CASSEGEGKPQHF. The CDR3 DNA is TGTGCCAGCTCCGAGGGGGAAGGTAAGCCCCAGCATTTT.

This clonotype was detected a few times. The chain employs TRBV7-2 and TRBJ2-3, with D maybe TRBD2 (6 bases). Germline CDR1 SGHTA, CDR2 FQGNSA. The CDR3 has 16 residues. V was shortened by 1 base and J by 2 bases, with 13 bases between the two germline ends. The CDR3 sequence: CASSLERTTHTDTQYF. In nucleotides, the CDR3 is TGTGCCAGCAGCTTAGAGCGGACTACGCACACAGATACGCAGTATTTT.